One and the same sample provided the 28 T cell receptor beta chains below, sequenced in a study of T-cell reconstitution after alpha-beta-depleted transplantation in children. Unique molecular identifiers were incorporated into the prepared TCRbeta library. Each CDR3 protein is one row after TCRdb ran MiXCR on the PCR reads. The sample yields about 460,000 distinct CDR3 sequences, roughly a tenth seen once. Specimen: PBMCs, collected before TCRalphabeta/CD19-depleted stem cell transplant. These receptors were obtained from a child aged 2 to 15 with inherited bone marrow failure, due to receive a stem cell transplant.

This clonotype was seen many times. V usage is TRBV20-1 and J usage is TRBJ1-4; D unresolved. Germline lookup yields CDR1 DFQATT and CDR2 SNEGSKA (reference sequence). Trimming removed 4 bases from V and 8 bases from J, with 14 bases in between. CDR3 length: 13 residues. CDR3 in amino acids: CSAIRQVNEKLFF. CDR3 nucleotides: TGCAGTGCTATTCGCCAGGTGAACGAAAAACTGTTTTTT.

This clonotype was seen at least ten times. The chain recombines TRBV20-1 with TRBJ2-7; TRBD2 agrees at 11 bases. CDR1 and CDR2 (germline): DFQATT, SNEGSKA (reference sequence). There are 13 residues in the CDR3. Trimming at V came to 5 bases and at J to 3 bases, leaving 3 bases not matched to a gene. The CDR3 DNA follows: TGCAGTGCTCGACTAGCGGGACACTACGAGCAGTACTTC. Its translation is CSARLAGHYEQYF.

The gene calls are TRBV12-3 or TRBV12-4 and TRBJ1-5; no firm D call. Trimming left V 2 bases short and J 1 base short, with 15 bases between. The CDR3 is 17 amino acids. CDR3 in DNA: TGTGCCAGCAGTTTAAAGCGGCAGGCTGTAAGCAATCAGCCCCAGCATTTT. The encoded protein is CASSLKRQAVSNQPQHF.

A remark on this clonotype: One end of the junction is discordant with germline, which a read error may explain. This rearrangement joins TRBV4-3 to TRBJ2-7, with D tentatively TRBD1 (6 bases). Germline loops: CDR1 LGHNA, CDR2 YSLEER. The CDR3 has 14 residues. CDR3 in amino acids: CACSQVQGTYEQYF. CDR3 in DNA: TGCGCCTGCAGCCAAGTACAGGGAACCTACGAGCAGTACTTC.

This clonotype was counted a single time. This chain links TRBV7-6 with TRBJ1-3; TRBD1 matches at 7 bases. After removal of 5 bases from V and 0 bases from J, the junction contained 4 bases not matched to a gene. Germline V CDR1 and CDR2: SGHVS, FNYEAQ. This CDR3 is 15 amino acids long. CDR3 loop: CASSTTGVSGNTIYF. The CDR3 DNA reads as TGTGCCAGCAGCACCACAGGGGTCTCTGGAAACACCATATATTTT.

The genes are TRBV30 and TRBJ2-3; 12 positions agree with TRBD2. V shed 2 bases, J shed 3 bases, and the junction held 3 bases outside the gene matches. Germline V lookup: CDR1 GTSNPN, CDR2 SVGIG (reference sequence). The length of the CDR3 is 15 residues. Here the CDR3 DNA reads TGTGCCTGGAGTCTTCTAGCGGGAGGGACAGATACGCAGTATTTT. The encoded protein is CAWSLLAGGTDTQYF.

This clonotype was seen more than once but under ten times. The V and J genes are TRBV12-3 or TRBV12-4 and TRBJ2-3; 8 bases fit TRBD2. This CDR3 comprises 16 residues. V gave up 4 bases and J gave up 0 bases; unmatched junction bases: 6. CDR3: CASSWGREASTDTQYF. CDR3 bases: TGTGCCAGCAGTTGGGGGCGGGAGGCCAGCACAGATACGCAGTATTTT.

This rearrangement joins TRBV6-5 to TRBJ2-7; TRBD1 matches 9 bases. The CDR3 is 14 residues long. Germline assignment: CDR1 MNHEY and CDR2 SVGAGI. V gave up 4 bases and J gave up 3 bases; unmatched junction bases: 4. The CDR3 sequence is CASSSYRGLYEQYF. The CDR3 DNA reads TGTGCCAGCAGTTCGTACAGGGGGCTCTACGAGCAGTACTTC.

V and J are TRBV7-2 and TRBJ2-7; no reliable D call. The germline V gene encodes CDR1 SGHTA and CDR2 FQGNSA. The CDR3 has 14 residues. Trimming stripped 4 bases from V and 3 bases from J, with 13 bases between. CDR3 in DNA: TGTGCCAGCAGCTCTTATGCAGCGAACTACGAGCAGTACTTC. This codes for CASSSYAANYEQYF. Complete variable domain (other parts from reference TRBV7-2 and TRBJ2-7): GAGVSQSPSNKVTEKGKDVELRCDPISGHTALYWYRQSLGQGLEFLIYFQGNSAPDKSGLPSDRFSAERTGGSVSTLTIQRTQQEDSAVYLCASSSYAANYEQYFGPGTRLTVT.

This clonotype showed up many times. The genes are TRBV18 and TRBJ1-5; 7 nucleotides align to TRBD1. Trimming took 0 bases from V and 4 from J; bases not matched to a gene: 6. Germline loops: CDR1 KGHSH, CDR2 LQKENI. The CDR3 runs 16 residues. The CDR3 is CASSPPMSRGNQPQHF. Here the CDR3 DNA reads TGTGCCAGCTCACCACCGATGTCCAGGGGGAATCAGCCCCAGCATTTT. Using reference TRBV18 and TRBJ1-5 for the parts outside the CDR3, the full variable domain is NAGVMQNPRHLVRRRGQEARLRCSPMKGHSHVYWYRQLPEEGLKFMVYLQKENIIDESGMPKERFSAEFPKEGPSILRIQQVVRGDSAAYFCASSPPMSRGNQPQHFGDGTRLSIL.

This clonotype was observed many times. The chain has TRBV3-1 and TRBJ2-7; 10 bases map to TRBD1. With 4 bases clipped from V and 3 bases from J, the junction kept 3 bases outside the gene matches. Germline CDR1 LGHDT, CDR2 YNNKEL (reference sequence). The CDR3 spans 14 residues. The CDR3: CASSPDRGFYEQYF. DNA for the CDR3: TGTGCCAGCAGCCCGGACAGGGGGTTCTACGAGCAGTACTTC.

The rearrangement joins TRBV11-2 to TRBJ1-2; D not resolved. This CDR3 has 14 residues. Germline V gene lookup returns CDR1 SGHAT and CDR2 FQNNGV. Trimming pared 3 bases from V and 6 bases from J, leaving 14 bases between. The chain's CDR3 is CASSLTRTYDGYTF. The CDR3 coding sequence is TGTGCCAGCAGCTTGACAAGAACCTATGATGGCTACACCTTC.

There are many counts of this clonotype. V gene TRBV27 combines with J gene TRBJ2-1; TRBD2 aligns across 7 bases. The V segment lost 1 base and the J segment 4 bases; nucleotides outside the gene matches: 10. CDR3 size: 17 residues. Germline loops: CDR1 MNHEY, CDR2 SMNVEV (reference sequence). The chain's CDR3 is CASSLYPRRELYNEQFF. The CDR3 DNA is TGTGCCAGCAGTTTATATCCCCGGCGGGAGCTTTACAATGAGCAGTTCTTC.

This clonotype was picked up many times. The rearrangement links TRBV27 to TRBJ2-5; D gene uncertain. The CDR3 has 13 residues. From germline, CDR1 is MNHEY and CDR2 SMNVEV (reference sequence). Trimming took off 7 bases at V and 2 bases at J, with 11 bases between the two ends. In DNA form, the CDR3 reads TGTGCCAGCAACCCAAGGGCTCAAGAGACCCAGTACTTC. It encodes CASNPRAQETQYF.

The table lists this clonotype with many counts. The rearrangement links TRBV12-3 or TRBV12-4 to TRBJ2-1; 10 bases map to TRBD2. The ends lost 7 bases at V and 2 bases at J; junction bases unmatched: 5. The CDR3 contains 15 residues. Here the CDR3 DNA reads TGTGCCAGCATCCTAGCGGGAGACCCCTACAATGAGCAGTTCTTC. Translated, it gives CASILAGDPYNEQFF.

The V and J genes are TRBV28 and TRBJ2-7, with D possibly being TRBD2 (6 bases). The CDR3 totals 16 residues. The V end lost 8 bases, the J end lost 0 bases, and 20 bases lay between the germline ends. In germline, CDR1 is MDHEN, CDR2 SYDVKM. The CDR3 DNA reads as TGTGCCAGCGGCCCGTTGCTCATCGGGAGCTCCTACGAGCAGTACTTC. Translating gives CASGPLLIGSSYEQYF.

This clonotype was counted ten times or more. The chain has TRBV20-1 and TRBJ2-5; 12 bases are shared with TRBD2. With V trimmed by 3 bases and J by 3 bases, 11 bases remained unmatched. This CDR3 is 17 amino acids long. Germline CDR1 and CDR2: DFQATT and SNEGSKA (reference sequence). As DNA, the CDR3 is TGCAGTGCTAGCCTTTACGGGACTAGCGGGCTGGAAGAGACCCAGTACTTC. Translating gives CSASLYGTSGLEETQYF.

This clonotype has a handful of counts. CDR3 loop: CAITDNSYEQYF. CDR3 nucleotide sequence: TGTGCCATTACCGACAACTCCTACGAGCAGTACTTC. V is TRBV10-3 and J is TRBJ2-7; D unresolved. This CDR3 region has 12 residues. Germline V gene data show CDR1 as ENHRY and CDR2 as SYGVKD. Between the trimmed V and J ends, which lost 9 bases and 0 bases, there was a span of 9 bases.

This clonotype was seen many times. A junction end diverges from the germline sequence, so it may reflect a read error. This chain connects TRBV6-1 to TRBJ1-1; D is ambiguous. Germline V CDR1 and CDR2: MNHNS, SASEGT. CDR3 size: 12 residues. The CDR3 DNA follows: TGTGCCAGCAGTAAAGCCGGGAATGAAGCTTTCTTT. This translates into CASSKAGNEAFF.

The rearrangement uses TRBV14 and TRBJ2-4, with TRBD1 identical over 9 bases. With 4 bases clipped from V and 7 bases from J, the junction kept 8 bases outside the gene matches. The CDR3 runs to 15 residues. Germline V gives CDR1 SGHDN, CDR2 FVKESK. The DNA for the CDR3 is TGTGCCAGCAGCCTCACCGGGACAGGGAGGAACATTCAGTACTTC. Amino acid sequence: CASSLTGTGRNIQYF. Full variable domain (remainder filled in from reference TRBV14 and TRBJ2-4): EAGVTQFPSHSVIEKGQTVTLRCDPISGHDNLYWYRRVMGKEIKFLLHFVKESKQDESGMPNNRFLAERTGGTYSTLKVQPAELEDSGVYFCASSLTGTGRNIQYFGAGTRLSVL.

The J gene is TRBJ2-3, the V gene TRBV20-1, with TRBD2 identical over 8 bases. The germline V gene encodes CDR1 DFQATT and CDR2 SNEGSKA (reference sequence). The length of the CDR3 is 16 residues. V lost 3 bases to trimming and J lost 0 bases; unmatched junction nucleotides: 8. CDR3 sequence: CSARNSGEFSTDTQYF. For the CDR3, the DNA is TGCAGTGCTAGGAATAGCGGGGAGTTTAGCACAGATACGCAGTATTTT.

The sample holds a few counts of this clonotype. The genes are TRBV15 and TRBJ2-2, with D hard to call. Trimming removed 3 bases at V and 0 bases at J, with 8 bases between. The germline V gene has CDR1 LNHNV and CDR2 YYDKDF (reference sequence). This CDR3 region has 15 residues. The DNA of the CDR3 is TGTGCCACCAGCAGCCTCTTAGCGAACACCGGGGAGCTGTTTTTT. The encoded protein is CATSSLLANTGELFF.

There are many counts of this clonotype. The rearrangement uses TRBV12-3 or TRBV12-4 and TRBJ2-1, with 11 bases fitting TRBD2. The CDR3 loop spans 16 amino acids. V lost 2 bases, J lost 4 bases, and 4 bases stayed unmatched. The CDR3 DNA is TGTGCCAGCAGTTTACGAACTAGCGGGAGATACAATGAGCAGTTCTTC. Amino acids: CASSLRTSGRYNEQFF.

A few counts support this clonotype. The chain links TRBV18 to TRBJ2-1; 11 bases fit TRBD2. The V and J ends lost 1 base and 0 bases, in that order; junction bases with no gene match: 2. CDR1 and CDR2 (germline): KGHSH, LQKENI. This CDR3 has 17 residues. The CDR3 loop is CASSPLLAGGSYNEQFF. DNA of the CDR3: TGTGCCAGCTCACCACTGCTAGCGGGAGGCTCCTACAATGAGCAGTTCTTC.

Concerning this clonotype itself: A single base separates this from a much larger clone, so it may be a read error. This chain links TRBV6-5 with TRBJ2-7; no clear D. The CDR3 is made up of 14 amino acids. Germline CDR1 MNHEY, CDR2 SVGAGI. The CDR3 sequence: CASSYSVISYEQHF. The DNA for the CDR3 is TGTGCCAGCAGTTACTCGGTCATAAGCTACGAGCAGCACTTC.

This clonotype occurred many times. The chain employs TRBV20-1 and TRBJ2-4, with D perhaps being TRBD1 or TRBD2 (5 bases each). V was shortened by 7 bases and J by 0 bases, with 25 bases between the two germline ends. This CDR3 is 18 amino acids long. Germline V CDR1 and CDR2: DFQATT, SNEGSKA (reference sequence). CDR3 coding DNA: TGCAGTGTCAAGCCCGGGGCTCCCGGCCCCCTAGCCAAAAACATTCAGTACTTC. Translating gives CSVKPGAPGPLAKNIQYF.

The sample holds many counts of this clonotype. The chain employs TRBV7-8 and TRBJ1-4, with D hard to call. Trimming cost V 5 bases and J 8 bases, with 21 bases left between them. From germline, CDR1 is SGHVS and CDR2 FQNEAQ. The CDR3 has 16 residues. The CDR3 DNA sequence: TGTGCCAGCAGCCAAGTACAGCAGTCCCTTGGGGAAAAACTGTTTTTT. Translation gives CASSQVQQSLGEKLFF.

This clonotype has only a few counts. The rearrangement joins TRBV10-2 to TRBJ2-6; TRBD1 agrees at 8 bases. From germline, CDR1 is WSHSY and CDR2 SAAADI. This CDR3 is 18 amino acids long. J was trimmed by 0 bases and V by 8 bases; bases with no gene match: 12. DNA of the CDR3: TGCGCCAGCGGGGTGGGACAGGCGACCGTCTCTGGGGCCAACGTCCTGACTTTC. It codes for CASGVGQATVSGANVLTF.